The 6 T cell receptor beta chains in this list originate from one sample, sequenced in a study of cytomegalovirus exposure and HLA in healthy donors. Both 60 Vbeta primers and 13 Jbeta primers went into the PCR. Assay used: immunoSEQ multiplex PCR; TCRdb lists only in-frame clones, some missing. The sample yields tens of thousands of clones, less than 80% seen once. Sequenced input: PBMCs. Source of these receptors: a woman between 45 and 65 years old in good health and CMV-seropositive.

The chain has TRBV6-6 and TRBJ1-5, with D uncertain. From germline, CDR1 is MNHNY and CDR2 SVGAGI (reference sequence). Trimming took off 7 bases at V and 7 bases at J, with 14 bases between the two ends. This CDR3 comprises 13 residues. The CDR3: CASTHGLSQPQHF. Written as DNA, the CDR3 is TGTGCCAGCACCCACGGACTTTCGCAGCCCCAGCATTTT.

There are a few counts of this clone. The chain joins TRBV5-6 to TRBJ2-7; tentative D call: TRBD2 (5 bases). There are 14 residues in the CDR3. CDR1 and CDR2 from the germline V gene are SGHDT and YYEEEE. The V gene lost 2 bases and the J gene lost 5 bases, with 14 bases spanning the gap. In nucleotides, the CDR3 is TGTGCCAGCAGCTTTGAGGGTCTCGTGCACGAGCAGTACTTC. Translation gives CASSFEGLVHEQYF. Full variable domain (missing parts from reference TRBV5-6 and TRBJ2-7): DAGVTQSPTHLIKTRGQQVTLRCSPKSGHDTVSWYQQALGQGPQFIFQYYEEEERQRGNFPDRFSGHQFPNYSSELNVNALLLGDSALYLCASSFEGLVHEQYFGPGTRLTVT.

This clone was seen more than once but under ten times. The rearrangement uses TRBV18 and TRBJ1-4; perhaps TRBD1 as D (6 bases). CDR1 KGHSH and CDR2 LQKENI come from the germline V gene. The germline V and J ends were trimmed by 3 bases and 8 bases, with 10 bases remaining between them. The CDR3 is 13 amino acids. The CDR3: CASSPDSGEKLFF. The CDR3 nucleotides read TGTGCCAGCTCACCGGACAGTGGAGAAAAACTGTTTTTT.

This clone was seen only a few times. V gene TRBV30 combines with J gene TRBJ2-7, with 7 bases aligning to TRBD2. CDR3 size: 14 residues. Germline assignment: CDR1 GTSNPN and CDR2 SVGIG (reference sequence). With 2 bases clipped from V and 4 bases from J, the junction kept 8 bases outside the gene matches. The CDR3 loop reads CAWSFVGGGYEQYF. CDR3 coding DNA: TGTGCCTGGAGTTTTGTAGGCGGGGGTTACGAGCAGTACTTC.

Notes on this clone: Other DNA sequences in the same sample also yield this CDR3. The chain recombines TRBV7-9 with TRBJ1-2; D ambiguous. Germline lookup yields CDR1 SEHNR and CDR2 FQNEAQ (reference sequence). The CDR3 runs to 12 residues. The V end was cut by 2 bases, the J end by 4 bases, with 5 bases between. The CDR3, as DNA: TGTGCCAGCAGCTTAAACAGCTATGGCTACACCTTC. Translated: CASSLNSYGYTF.

This chain links TRBV9 with TRBJ2-7; 9 bases align to TRBD1. The CDR3 consists of 14 residues. Germline CDR1 and CDR2: SGDLS and YYNGEE. Germline trimming cut 0 bases from V and 9 bases from J; bases unmatched to any gene: 7. The CDR3 DNA reads as TGTGCCAGCAGCGTAGATGACAGGGGGAAGGTGCAGTACTTC. As protein: CASSVDDRGKVQYF.